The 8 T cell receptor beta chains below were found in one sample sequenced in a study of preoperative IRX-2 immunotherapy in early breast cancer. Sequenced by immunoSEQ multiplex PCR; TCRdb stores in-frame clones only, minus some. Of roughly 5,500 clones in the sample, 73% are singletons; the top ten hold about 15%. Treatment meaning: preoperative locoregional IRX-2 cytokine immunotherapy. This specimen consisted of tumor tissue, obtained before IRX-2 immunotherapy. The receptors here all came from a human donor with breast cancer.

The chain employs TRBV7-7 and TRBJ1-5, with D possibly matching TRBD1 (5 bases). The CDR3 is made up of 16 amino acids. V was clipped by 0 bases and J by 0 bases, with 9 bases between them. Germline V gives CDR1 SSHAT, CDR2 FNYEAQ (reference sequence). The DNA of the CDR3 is TGTGCCAGCAGCTTAGCGGGGGTGTATAGCAATCAGCCCCAGCATTTT. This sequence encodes CASSLAGVYSNQPQHF.

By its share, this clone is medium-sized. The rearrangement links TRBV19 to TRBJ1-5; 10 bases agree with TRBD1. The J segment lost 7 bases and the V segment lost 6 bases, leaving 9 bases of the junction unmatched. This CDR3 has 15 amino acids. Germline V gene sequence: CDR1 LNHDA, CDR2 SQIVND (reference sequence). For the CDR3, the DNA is TGTGCCAGTAGACGCCCCGGGACAGGGGAACAGCCCCAGCATTTT. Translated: CASRRPGTGEQPQHF.

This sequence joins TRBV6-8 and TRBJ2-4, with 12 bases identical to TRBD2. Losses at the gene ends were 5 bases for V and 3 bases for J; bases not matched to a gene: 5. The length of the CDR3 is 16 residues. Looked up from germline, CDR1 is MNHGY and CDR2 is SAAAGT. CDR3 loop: CASSPRTSGNKNIQYF. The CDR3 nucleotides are TGTGCCAGCAGTCCCAGGACTAGCGGGAACAAAAACATTCAGTACTTC.

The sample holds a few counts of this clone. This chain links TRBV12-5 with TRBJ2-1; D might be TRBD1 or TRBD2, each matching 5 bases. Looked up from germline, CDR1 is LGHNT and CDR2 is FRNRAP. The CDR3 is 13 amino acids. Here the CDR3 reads CASIGITRGEQFF. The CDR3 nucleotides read TGTGCCAGCATCGGGATAACAAGGGGTGAGCAGTTCTTC.

The DNA of the CDR3 is TGTGCCAGCAGAGCCCGGCGAACAGATACGCAGTATTTT. Protein sequence: CASRARRTDTQYF. This rearrangement joins TRBV6-8 to TRBJ2-3; D is unclear. In germline, CDR1 is MNHGY, CDR2 SAAAGT. This CDR3 region has 13 residues. The germline V and J ends were trimmed by 6 bases and 3 bases, with 10 bases remaining between them.

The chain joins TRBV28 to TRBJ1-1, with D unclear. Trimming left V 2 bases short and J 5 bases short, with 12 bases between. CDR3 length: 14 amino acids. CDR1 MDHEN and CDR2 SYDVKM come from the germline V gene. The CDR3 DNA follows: TGTGCCAGCAGTTTACTAAATCCTGCAACTGAAGCTTTCTTT. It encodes CASSLLNPATEAFF.

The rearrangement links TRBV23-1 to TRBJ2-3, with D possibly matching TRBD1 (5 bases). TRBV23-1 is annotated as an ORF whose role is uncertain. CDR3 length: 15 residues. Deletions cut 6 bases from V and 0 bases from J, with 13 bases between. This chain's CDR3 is CASSLGPGSTDTQYF. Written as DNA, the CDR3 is TGCGCCAGCAGCTTGGGCCCAGGGAGCACAGATACGCAGTATTTT.

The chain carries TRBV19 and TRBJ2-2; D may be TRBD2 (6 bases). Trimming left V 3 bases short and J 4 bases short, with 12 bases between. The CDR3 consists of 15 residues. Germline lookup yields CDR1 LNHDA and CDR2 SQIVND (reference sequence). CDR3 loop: CASSMRGLVTGELFF. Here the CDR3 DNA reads TGTGCCAGTAGTATGAGGGGACTTGTCACCGGGGAGCTGTTTTTT.